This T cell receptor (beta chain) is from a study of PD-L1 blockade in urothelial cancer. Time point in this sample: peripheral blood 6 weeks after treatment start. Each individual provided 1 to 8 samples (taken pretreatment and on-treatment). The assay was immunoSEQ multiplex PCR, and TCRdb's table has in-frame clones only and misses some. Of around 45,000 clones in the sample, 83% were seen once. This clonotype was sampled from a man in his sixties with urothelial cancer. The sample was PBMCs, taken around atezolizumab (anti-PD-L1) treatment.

The CDR3 reads CASSSPGQGHTEAFF. Written as DNA, the CDR3 is TGTGCCAGCAGTTCCCCGGGACAGGGACACACTGAAGCTTTCTTT. The rearrangement joins TRBV27 to TRBJ1-1; TRBD1 agrees at 9 bases. The germline V gene encodes CDR1 MNHEY and CDR2 SMNVEV (reference sequence). The CDR3 runs 15 residues. The ends lost 4 bases at V and 3 bases at J; junction bases unmatched: 6.